The clone carrying this TCR beta chain was seen only once. Its antigen is not identified. Profiling relied on immunoSEQ multiplex PCR, and the TCRdb table lists in-frame clones only, not all of them. The sample yields around 63,000 clones, around 87% seen once. This record comes from a study of lymphopenia after photon versus proton radiotherapy. The germline gives CDR1 LGHNA, CDR2 YSLEER. V was clipped by 3 bases and J by 0 bases, with 12 bases between them. The length of the CDR3 is 15 residues. General study points: Oligoclonal CD8+ Temra expansion after nadir drove photon patients' diversity drop. Under photons, naive T cells and diversity fell while effector/memory populations rose. Authors raise, but do not show, better survival with proton therapy. Larger post-nadir TCR diversity loss correlated inversely with survival in deceased patients.

This sequence joins TRBV4-3 and TRBJ2-7, with TRBD1 as a possible D gene (6 bases). This receptor was identified in a man aged 40-49 years with gastric cancer. The specimen comprised peripheral blood, sampled from a patient treated with photon-based radiotherapy. CDR3 amino acids: CASSQGHSSSYEQYF. CDR3 DNA sequence: TGCGCCAGCAGCCAGGGACACTCGAGCTCCTACGAGCAGTACTTC.